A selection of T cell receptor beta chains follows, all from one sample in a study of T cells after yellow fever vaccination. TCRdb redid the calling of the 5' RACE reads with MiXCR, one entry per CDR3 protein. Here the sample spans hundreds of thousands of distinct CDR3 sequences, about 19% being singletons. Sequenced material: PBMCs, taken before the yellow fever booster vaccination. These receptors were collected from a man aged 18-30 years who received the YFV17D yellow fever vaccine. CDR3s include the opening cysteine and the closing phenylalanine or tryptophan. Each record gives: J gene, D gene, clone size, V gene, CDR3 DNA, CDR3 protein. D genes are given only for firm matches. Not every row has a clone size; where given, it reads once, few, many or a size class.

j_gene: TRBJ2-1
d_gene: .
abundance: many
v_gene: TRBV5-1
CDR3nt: TGCGCCAGCAGCTTAATAACCGGGAGTTACAATGAGCAGTTCTTC
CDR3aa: CASSLITGSYNEQFF

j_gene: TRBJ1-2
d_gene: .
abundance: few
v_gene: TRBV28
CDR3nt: TGTGCCAGCAGTATTGGCAGGCAGCGGGGGAAGGGCTACACCTTC
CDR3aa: CASSIGRQRGKGYTF

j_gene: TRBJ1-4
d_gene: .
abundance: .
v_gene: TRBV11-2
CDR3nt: TGTGCCAGCCGACGATTGAGTGAAAAACTGTTTTTT
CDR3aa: CASRRLSEKLFF

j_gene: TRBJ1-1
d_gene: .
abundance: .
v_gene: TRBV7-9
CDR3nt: TGTGCCAGCAGCTTTGTGAGCCCTGAAGCTTTCTTT
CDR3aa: CASSFVSPEAFF

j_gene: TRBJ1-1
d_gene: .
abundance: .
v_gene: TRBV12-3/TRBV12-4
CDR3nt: TGTGCCAGCAGTAATCAAGGGACGTTCGCTGAAGCTTTCTTT
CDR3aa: CASSNQGTFAEAFF

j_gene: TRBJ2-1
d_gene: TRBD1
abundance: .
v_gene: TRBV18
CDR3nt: TGTGCCAGCTCACCGCCCGGGACAGGGGATTACAATGAGCAGTTCTTC
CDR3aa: CASSPPGTGDYNEQFF

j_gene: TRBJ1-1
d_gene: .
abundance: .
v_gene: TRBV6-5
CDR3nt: TGTGCCAGCAGCCACCTCGAGGACACTGAAGCTTTCTTT
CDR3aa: CASSHLEDTEAFF

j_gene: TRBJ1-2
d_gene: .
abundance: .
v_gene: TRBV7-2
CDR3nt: TGTGCCGTAAGCCCCTCTGGAGGAGCCTACGGCTACACCTTC
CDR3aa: CAVSPSGGAYGYTF

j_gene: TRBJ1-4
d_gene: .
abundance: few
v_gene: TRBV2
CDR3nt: TGTGCCAGCAGTCTGGCGTTTAATGAAAAACTGTTTTTT
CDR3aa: CASSLAFNEKLFF

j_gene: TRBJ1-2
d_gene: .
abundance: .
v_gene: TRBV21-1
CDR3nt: TGTGCCAGCAGCAAAGCGGCGCAGGCCTTCTATGGCTACACCTTC
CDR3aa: CASSKAAQAFYGYTF

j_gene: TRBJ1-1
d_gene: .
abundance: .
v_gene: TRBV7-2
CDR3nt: TGTGCCAGCAGCATAGGGGGGGGCCACACTGAAGCTTTCTTT
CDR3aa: CASSIGGGHTEAFF

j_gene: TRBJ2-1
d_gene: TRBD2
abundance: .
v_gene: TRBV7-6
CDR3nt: TGTGCCAGCAGCTTAACTAGCGGGGGTATTAATGAGCAGTTCTTC
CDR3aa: CASSLTSGGINEQFF

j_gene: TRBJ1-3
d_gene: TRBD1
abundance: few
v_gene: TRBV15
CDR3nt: TGTGCCACCAGCAGAGACCAGGGGGAAAACACCATATATTTT
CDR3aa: CATSRDQGENTIYF

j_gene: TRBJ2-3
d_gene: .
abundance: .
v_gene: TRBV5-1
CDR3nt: TGCGCCAGCAGCTGGCGGGACCTCAAAGATACGCAGTATTTT
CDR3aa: CASSWRDLKDTQYF

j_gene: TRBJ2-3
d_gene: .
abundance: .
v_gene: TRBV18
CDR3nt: TGTGCCAGCTCACGGGTAAGGGGTGAGGCAGATACGCAGTATTTT
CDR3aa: CASSRVRGEADTQYF

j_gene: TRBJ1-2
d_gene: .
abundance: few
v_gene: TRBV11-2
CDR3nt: TGTGCCACTAAACGGGCCTCCTATGGCTACACCTTC
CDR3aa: CATKRASYGYTF

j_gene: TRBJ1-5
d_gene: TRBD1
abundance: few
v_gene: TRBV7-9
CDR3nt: TGTGCCAGCAGCATCACTCAGACAGGGTACGGGTTTGAGCCCCAGCATTTT
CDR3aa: CASSITQTGYGFEPQHF

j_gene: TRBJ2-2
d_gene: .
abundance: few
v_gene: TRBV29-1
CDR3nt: TGCAGCGTTGGGCAGAACGCGAACACCGGGGAGCTGTTTTTT
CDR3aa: CSVGQNANTGELFF

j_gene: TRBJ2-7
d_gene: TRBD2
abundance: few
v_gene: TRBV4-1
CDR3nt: TGCGCCAGCAGCCCGGGAGGAGCGGGGGGGGGCCACGAGCAGTACTTC
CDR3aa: CASSPGGAGGGHEQYF

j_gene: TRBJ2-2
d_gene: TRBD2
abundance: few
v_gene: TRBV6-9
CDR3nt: TGTGCCCGATGGGGGACTAGCGGCACCGGGGAGCTGTTTTTT
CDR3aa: CARWGTSGTGELFF

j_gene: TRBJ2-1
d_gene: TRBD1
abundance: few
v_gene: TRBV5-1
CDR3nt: TGCGCCAGCAGCTTCCCGGGACAGTACAATGAGCAGTTCTTC
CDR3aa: CASSFPGQYNEQFF

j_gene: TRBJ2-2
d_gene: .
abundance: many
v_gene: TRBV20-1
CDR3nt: TGCAGTGCTAGAGCAGAGGCCGGGGAGCTGTTTTTT
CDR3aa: CSARAEAGELFF

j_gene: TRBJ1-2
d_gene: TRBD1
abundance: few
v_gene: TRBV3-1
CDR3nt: TGTGCCAGCAGCCCCAAACTAGGGGGCGCAAACTATGGCTACACCTTC
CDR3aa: CASSPKLGGANYGYTF

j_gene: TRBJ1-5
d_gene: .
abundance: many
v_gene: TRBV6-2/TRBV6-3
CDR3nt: TGTGCCAGCAGTTACGATTTATCGGGGCAGCCCCAGCATTTT
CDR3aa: CASSYDLSGQPQHF

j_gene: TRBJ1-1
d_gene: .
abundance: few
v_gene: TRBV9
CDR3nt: TGTGCCAGCAGCGAGGGCGGGAGCACTGAAGCTTTCTTT
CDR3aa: CASSEGGSTEAFF

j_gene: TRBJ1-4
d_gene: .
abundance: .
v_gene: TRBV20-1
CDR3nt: TGCAGTGCTCCAGGAGCGGGTGCAACTAATGAAAAACTGTTTTTT
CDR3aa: CSAPGAGATNEKLFF

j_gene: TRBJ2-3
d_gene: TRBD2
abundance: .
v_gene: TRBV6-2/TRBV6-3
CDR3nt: TGTGCCAGCAGTCCGGCGGGGGGGCAGTCAGATACGCAGTATTTT
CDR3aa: CASSPAGGQSDTQYF

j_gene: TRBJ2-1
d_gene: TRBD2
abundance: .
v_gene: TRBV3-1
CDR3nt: TGTGCCAGCAGCCAAGATCTAGGACTAGCGGAATACAATGAGCAGTTCTTC
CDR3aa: CASSQDLGLAEYNEQFF

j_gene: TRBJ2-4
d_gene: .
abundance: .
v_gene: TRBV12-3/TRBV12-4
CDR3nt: TGTGCCAGCAGTGGGTTGGGACCCCGGGACATTCAGTACTTC
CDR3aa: CASSGLGPRDIQYF

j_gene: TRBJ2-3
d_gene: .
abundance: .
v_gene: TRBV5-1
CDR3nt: TGCGCCAGCAGCACCGGACTAAGTCGAGATACGCAGTATTTT
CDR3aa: CASSTGLSRDTQYF

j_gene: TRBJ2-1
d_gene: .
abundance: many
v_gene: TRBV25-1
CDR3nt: TGTGCCAGCAGTGATGGGTGGGCGAATGAGCAGTTCTTC
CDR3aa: CASSDGWANEQFF

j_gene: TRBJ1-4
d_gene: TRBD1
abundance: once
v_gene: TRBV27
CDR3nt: TGTGCCAGCGCCCAGTGGAGCGAGAGGGGGCACGAAAAACTGTTTTTT
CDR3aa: CASAQWSERGHEKLFF

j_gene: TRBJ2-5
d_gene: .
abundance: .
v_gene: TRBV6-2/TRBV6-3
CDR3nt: TGTGCCAGCAGCCACGGGCAGGGTAGTAAGACCCAGTACTTC
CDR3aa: CASSHGQGSKTQYF